This T cell receptor beta chain was found in a study of T cell responses to AZD1222 COVID-19 vaccine. Study-level points and caveats: Increased Spike-specific TCR breadth and depth were observed after two AZD1222 doses. AZD1222 recipients seropositive at baseline numbered only six or seven. Donors were mostly white British, more females; clonal diversity possibly underestimated. In the spike-specific TCR repertoire, nearly half reportedly target unmutated variant regions.

A note on this clone: The target antigen is unknown.

Some clones are missing from TCRdb's copy, which holds only in-frame ones; the method was immunoSEQ multiplex PCR. The data contain 120,000 or so clones, roughly 91% of them singletons. Sequenced material: peripheral blood, taken 28 days after the second AZD1222 dose. The TCR originated in an adult who received the AZD1222 COVID-19 vaccine.

The CDR3 spells CASSQLPLGDGELFF. Here the CDR3 DNA reads TGTGCCAGCAGCCAATTACCCCTTGGCGACGGGGAGCTGTTTTTT. This chain joins TRBV3-1 (or the pseudogene TRBV3-2) and TRBJ2-2; no definite D call. The germline V gene encodes CDR1 LGHDT and CDR2 YNNKEL (reference sequence). This CDR3 comprises 15 residues. The V end lost 2 bases, the J end lost 7 bases, and 14 bases lay between the germline ends.